Below are 6 T cell receptor beta chains sequenced from a single sample in a study of T cells after posttransplantation cyclophosphamide. Busulfan-fludarabine conditioning, marrow transplant, and cyclophosphamide on days +3 and +4 were administered. TCRdb keeps only in-frame clones here, not all; method: immunoSEQ multiplex PCR. This table has about 36,000 clones, just under 80% appearing once. The sequenced sample was CD4+ T cells sorted from blood, obtained 1,700 to 2,000 days after a stem cell transplant with posttransplant cyclophosphamide. The receptors were gathered from a female patient in her 40s who received an allogeneic stem cell transplant from a related donor, was CMV-positive, and had no GVHD. Part of the T cells may come from the graft donor.

The V call is TRBV4-1, the J call TRBJ2-4, with TRBD1 matching over 8 bases. V lost 4 bases, J lost 0 bases, and 8 bases stayed unmatched. Germline V lookup: CDR1 MGHRA, CDR2 YSYEKL. This CDR3 is built from 17 residues. Written as DNA, the CDR3 is TGCGCCAGCAGCCCGCTGAACAGGGGGGTAGCCAAAAACATTCAGTACTTC. Translated, it gives CASSPLNRGVAKNIQYF.

In DNA form, the CDR3 reads TGTGCCAGCAGCTTATTTTCGCGGGGGCCCTCCTACGAGCAGTACTTC. It specifies CASSLFSRGPSYEQYF. The chain uses TRBV5-6 and TRBJ2-7; possibly TRBD2 for D (7 bases). Deletions cut 2 bases from V and 0 bases from J, with 15 bases between. Germline-derived CDR1 and CDR2 are SGHDT and YYEEEE. The CDR3 contains 16 residues.

The genes are TRBV7-2 and TRBJ2-2; D gene ambiguous. Germline-derived CDR1 and CDR2 are SGHTA and FQGNSA. V was shortened by 3 bases and J by 0 bases, with 5 bases between the two germline ends. The CDR3 runs 14 residues. CDR3 DNA sequence: TGTGCCAGCAGCTTCCGGGCGAACACCGGGGAGCTGTTTTTT. Its translation is CASSFRANTGELFF. The entire variable domain, with the rest obtained from reference TRBV7-2 and TRBJ2-2, is as follows: GAGVSQSPSNKVTEKGKDVELRCDPISGHTALYWYRQSLGQGLEFLIYFQGNSAPDKSGLPSDRFSAERTGGSVSTLTIQRTQQEDSAVYLCASSFRANTGELFFGEGSRLTVL.

The chain has TRBV6-5 and TRBJ1-3; D not certain. V dropped 4 bases and J dropped 2 bases, with 12 bases sitting between them. The CDR3 sequence is 15 residues long. Germline assignment: CDR1 MNHEY and CDR2 SVGAGI. The chain's CDR3 is CASSSDTAAGNTIYF. In DNA form, the CDR3 reads TGTGCCAGCAGTTCCGACACGGCCGCTGGAAACACCATATATTTT.

This clone has just a few counts. The J gene is TRBJ1-6, the V gene TRBV5-1, with D possibly TRBD1 on 6 matching bases. The CDR3 extends over 14 amino acids. The V end was cut by 2 bases, the J end by 7 bases, with 10 bases between. The germline CDR1 and CDR2 sequences are SGHRS and YFSETQ. CDR3 residues: CASSLWGQNSPLHF. The CDR3 DNA is TGCGCCAGCAGCTTATGGGGGCAAAATTCACCCCTCCACTTT.

This chain connects TRBV29-1 to TRBJ2-3; D is possibly TRBD2 (7 bases). Per the germline V gene, CDR1 is SQVTM and CDR2 is ANQGSEA. With 5 bases removed from V and 0 bases from J, the gap between germline ends came to 15 bases. The CDR3 runs 15 residues. The CDR3 nucleotides are TGCAGCGTTTGTGGCGGGGGCTATAGCACAGATACGCAGTATTTT. This translates into CSVCGGGYSTDTQYF.